Presented here are 17 T cell receptor beta chains from one specimen sequenced in a study of OX40 agonist ivuxolimab in advanced cancers. Clones were sequenced by immunoSEQ multiplex PCR, and TCRdb holds only the in-frame ones, with some missing. The sample consists of about 6,100 clones, around 74% of them appearing once. Material: CD4+ or CD8+ T cells sorted from blood, obtained in a trial of the OX40 agonist ivuxolimab. The receptors shown here come from an adult with an advanced solid tumor such as melanoma, head and neck, liver or kidney cancer.

The chain employs TRBV27 and TRBJ1-2; D is perhaps TRBD1 (5 bases). The CDR3 loop spans 13 amino acids. CDR1 and CDR2 from the germline V gene are MNHEY and SMNVEV (reference sequence). The V gene lost 3 bases and the J gene lost 8 bases, with 13 bases spanning the gap. The CDR3 here is CASSFGGMLGYTF. CDR3 in DNA: TGTGCCAGCAGTTTTGGGGGTATGTTAGGCTACACCTTC.

V and J are TRBV5-6 and TRBJ2-7, with unresolved D. Trimming stripped 4 bases from V and 4 bases from J, with 12 bases between. The CDR3 length is 13 residues. Looked up from germline, CDR1 is SGHDT and CDR2 is YYEEEE. DNA for the CDR3: TGTGCCAGCAGCCTCAAGGGCCATTACGAGCAGTACTTC. Its translation is CASSLKGHYEQYF.

The chain recombines TRBV2 with TRBJ2-7; 12 bases align to TRBD2. The CDR3 is 17 amino acids. Germline CDR1 SNHLY, CDR2 FYNNEI. The V and J ends lost 5 bases and 0 bases, in that order; junction bases with no gene match: 8. The CDR3 here is CASSQGLAGDSSYEQYF. The CDR3 DNA reads as TGTGCCAGCAGTCAGGGACTAGCGGGTGACAGCTCCTACGAGCAGTACTTC.

V is TRBV2 and J is TRBJ1-2; D is possibly TRBD1 (5 bases). Deletions cut 3 bases from V and 6 bases from J, with 14 bases between. Germline V gene lookup returns CDR1 SNHLY and CDR2 FYNNEI. This CDR3 comprises 14 residues. As DNA, the CDR3 is TGTGCCAGCAGTGACGAGGCGGGGGAGGATGGCTACACCTTC. Amino acid sequence: CASSDEAGEDGYTF.

A word on this clone: The same CDR3 arises from other DNA sequences in this sample as well. The V call is TRBV29-1, the J call TRBJ2-7; maybe TRBD1 (8 bases). V shed 6 bases and J shed 0 bases, with 21 bases lying between them. Looked up from germline, CDR1 is SQVTM and CDR2 is ANQGSEA. The CDR3 runs 16 residues. The CDR3 here is CSVGGGDRGHSYEQYF. The DNA for the CDR3 is TGCAGCGTGGGGGGGGGAGACAGGGGCCACTCCTACGAGCAGTACTTC.

The chain joins TRBV28 to TRBJ2-3; 12 positions agree with TRBD1. V lost 3 bases, J lost 4 bases, and 14 bases stayed unmatched. Germline CDR1 and CDR2: MDHEN and SYDVKM. The CDR3 runs to 19 residues. This chain's CDR3 is CASSFPPFTGTGGADTQYF. CDR3 nucleotides: TGTGCCAGCAGTTTTCCCCCCTTTACCGGGACAGGGGGCGCAGATACGCAGTATTTT.

V is TRBV7-6 and J is TRBJ2-1, with a weak D call TRBD1 (6 bases). The V gene lost 1 base and the J gene lost 12 bases, with 13 bases spanning the gap. Germline V gene lookup returns CDR1 SGHVS and CDR2 FNYEAQ. This CDR3 has 13 residues. The CDR3 DNA reads TGTGCCAGCAGCTTAGGGACTGGGGGCCGGCAGTTCTTC. Its protein product is CASSLGTGGRQFF.

The chain recombines TRBV19 with TRBJ1-4; D uncertain. The CDR3 runs to 15 residues. Trimming pared 0 bases from V and 8 bases from J, leaving 13 bases between. Germline CDR1 LNHDA, CDR2 SQIVND (reference sequence). This CDR3 reads CASSIDLGLGEKLFF. CDR3 in DNA: TGTGCCAGTAGTATAGATCTAGGGTTGGGAGAAAAACTGTTTTTT. Filled out from reference TRBV19 and TRBJ1-4, the complete variable domain reads DGGITQSPKYLFRKEGQNVTLSCEQNLNHDAMYWYRQDPGQGLRLIYYSQIVNDFQKGDIAEGYSVSREKKESFPLTVTSAQKNPTAFYLCASSIDLGLGEKLFFGSGTQLSVL.

In the case of this clone: At one end, the junction sequence differs from germline, possibly due to a read error. V and J are TRBV7-8 and TRBJ1-2, with D perhaps TRBD1 (6 bases). This CDR3 spans 13 amino acids. Germline CDR1 reads SGHVS; CDR2 reads FQNEAQ. CDR3 DNA: TGTGCCAGCACCTTACAGGGCGAAGGTGGCTACACCTTC. It yields the protein CASTLQGEGGYTF.

J is TRBJ2-1 and V is TRBV6-5; 10 bases line up with TRBD2. CDR3 length equals 15 residues. With 6 bases clipped from V and 6 bases from J, the junction kept 8 bases outside the gene matches. Germline loops: CDR1 MNHEY, CDR2 SVGAGI. The CDR3 DNA is TGTGCCAGCAGCGAACTAGCGGGAAGTCCCAATGAGCAGTTCTTC. The encoded protein is CASSELAGSPNEQFF.

V and J are TRBV5-4 and TRBJ1-5; weak D call: TRBD1 (5 bases). Trimming pared 3 bases from V and 1 base from J, leaving 8 bases between. The germline gives CDR1 SGHNT, CDR2 YYREEE (reference sequence). This CDR3 has 14 residues. The CDR3 nucleotides are TGTGCCAGCAGCTCAAGGGACAGCAATCAGCCCCAGCATTTT. Protein product: CASSSRDSNQPQHF.

The rearrangement links TRBV7-9 to TRBJ2-7; D is perhaps TRBD2 (7 bases). Trimming removed 5 bases from V and 7 bases from J, with 21 bases in between. Germline V gene data show CDR1 as SEHNR and CDR2 as FQNEAQ (reference sequence). The CDR3 sequence is 15 residues long. This chain's CDR3 is CASSPARGQNREQYF. CDR3 DNA: TGTGCCAGCAGCCCAGCGCGGGGGCAAAACCGGGAGCAGTACTTC.

In this sample, this clone turned up a few times. The J gene is TRBJ2-5, the V gene TRBV6-5, with TRBD2 as a possible D gene (5 bases). V gave up 2 bases and J gave up 4 bases, with 14 bases separating them. CDR1 MNHEY and CDR2 SVGAGI come from the germline V gene. The CDR3 is 15 residues long. Here the CDR3 reads CASSYGGTGGETQYF. The CDR3 DNA is TGTGCCAGCAGTTACGGAGGCACCGGAGGAGAGACCCAGTACTTC.

This clone was seen only a few times. This sequence joins TRBV9 and TRBJ2-5; perhaps TRBD1 as D (6 bases). The CDR3 is 14 amino acids. The germline V and J ends were trimmed by 4 bases and 5 bases, with 15 bases remaining between them. CDR1 and CDR2 from the germline V gene are SGDLS and YYNGEE. The CDR3 DNA reads TGTGCCAGCAGCCCAGGGGCGGATGTGGAGACCCAGTACTTC. Its translation: CASSPGADVETQYF.

The chain employs TRBV7-8 and TRBJ2-7, with 7 bases matching TRBD1. Trimming took 2 bases from V and 0 from J; bases not matched to a gene: 4. Germline values: CDR1 SGHVS, CDR2 FQNEAQ. The CDR3 is made up of 15 amino acids. The CDR3 protein is CASSLYGQASYEQYF. DNA of the CDR3: TGTGCCAGCAGCTTATATGGACAGGCCTCCTACGAGCAGTACTTC.

There are a few counts of this clone. This chain uses TRBV19 with TRBJ2-2, with TRBD1 matching over 8 bases. The germline V gene has CDR1 LNHDA and CDR2 SQIVND (reference sequence). V trimming: 1 base; J trimming: 7 bases; junction bases outside the gene matches: 11. The CDR3 is 17 amino acids. CDR3 DNA: TGTGCCAGTAGTATAGTGGCCCAGGGGGCTATAGGCGGGGAGCTGTTTTTT. Translation: CASSIVAQGAIGGELFF.

The J gene is TRBJ2-7, the V gene TRBV28; D is ambiguous. CDR1 MDHEN and CDR2 SYDVKM come from the germline V gene. CDR3 length: 15 amino acids. The germline V and J ends were trimmed by 7 bases and 0 bases, with 16 bases remaining between them. The CDR3 coding sequence is TGTGCCAGCAAGGTCTTGGCTGGGATCTCCTACGAGCAGTACTTC. Translating it yields CASKVLAGISYEQYF.